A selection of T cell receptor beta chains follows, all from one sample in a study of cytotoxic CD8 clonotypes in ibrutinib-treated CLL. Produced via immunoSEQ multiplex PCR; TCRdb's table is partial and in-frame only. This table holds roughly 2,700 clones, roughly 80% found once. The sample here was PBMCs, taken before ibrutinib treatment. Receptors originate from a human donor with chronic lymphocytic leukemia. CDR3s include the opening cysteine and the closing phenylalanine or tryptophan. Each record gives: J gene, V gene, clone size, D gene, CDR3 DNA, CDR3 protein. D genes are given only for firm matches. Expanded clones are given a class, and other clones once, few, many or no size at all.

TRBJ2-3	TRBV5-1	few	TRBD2	TGCGCCAGCAGCGGTCGGGCGGGGGGCGCGACTAGCACAGATACGCAGTATTTT	CASSGRAGGATSTDTQYF
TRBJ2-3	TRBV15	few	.	TGTGCCACCAGCAGAGATTGGGGGAGCACAGATACGCAGTATTTT	CATSRDWGSTDTQYF
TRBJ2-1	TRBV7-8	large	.	TGTGCCAGCAGCCTTGGGACTCCTGATGAGCAGTTCTTC	CASSLGTPDEQFF
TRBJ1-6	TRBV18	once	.	TGTGCCAGCTCACCCAACTCCCTGGCGGGTGTTAATTCACCCCTCCACTTT	CASSPNSLAGVNSPLHF
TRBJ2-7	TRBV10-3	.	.	TGTGCCATCAGTGGCCGGGACGACAGGAACTACGAGCAGTACTTC	CAISGRDDRNYEQYF
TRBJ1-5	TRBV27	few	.	TGTGCCAGCAGTTTATCTACCGACACCTTTAATCAGCCCCAGCATTTT	CASSLSTDTFNQPQHF
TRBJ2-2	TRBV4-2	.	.	TGTGCCAGCAGCTGGGTAGTCGGGGGGCCTAACACCGGGGAGCTGTTTTTT	CASSWVVGGPNTGELFF
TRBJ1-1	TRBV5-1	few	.	TGCGCCAGCAGCGTGGGACGGAGCCTGGAGGCTTTCTTT	CASSVGRSLEAFF
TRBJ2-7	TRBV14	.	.	TGTGCCAGCAGCCAAAACTACCCACGCTCCTACGAGCAGTACTTC	CASSQNYPRSYEQYF
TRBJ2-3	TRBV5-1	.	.	TGCGCCAGCAGCTTGGATTTCGCCGCAGGAGATACGCAGTATTTT	CASSLDFAAGDTQYF
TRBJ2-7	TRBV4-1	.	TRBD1	TGCGCCAGCAGCCAATCACCGACAGGGCCCGTCGAGCAGTACTTC	CASSQSPTGPVEQYF
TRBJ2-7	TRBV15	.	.	TGTGCCACCAGCAGAGATGCAGGCTCCTACGAGCAGTACTTC	CATSRDAGSYEQYF
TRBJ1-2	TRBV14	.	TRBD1	TGTGCCAGCAGCCCGAACTTTGGACAGGGCTATGGCTACACCTTC	CASSPNFGQGYGYTF
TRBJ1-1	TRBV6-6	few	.	TGTGCCAGCAGTTGGTTCGACGGACGGATGAACACTGAAGCTTTCTTT	CASSWFDGRMNTEAFF
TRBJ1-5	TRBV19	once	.	TGTGCCAGTAGTATAGATCGGTCGTCCTATAGCAATCAGCCCCAGCATTTT	CASSIDRSSYSNQPQHF
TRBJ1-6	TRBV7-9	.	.	TGTGCCAGCAGCTCCTCCGCTAATTCACCCCTCCACTTT	CASSSSANSPLHF
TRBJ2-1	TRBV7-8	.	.	TGTGCCAGCAGCCGGGGGGACAGCCTTTACAATGAGCAGTTCTTC	CASSRGDSLYNEQFF
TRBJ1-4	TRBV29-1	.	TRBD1	TGCAGCGTTGTTCTGGGACAGGGTAGTGAAAAACTGTTTTTT	CSVVLGQGSEKLFF
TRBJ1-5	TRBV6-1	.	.	TGTGCCAGCAGTTGGGACACAATCAATCAGCCCCAGCATTTT	CASSWDTINQPQHF
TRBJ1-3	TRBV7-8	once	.	TGTGCCAGCAGCTTGGGGGCCGGGGGACAAACTGGAAACACCATATATTTT	CASSLGAGGQTGNTIYF
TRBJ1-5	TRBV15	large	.	TGTGCCACCAGCAGAGAGACAAGCAGCAATCAGCCCCAGCATTTT	CATSRETSSNQPQHF
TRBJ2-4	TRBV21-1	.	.	TGTGCCAGCAGCTCAAGGGGGGACAGACAAAACATTCAGTACTTC	CASSSRGDRQNIQYF
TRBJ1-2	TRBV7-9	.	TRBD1	TGTGCCAGCAGCTCTTTGGACAGGAACTATGGCTACACCTTC	CASSSLDRNYGYTF
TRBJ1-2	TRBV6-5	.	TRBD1	TGTGCCAGCACCCCATCTACAGGGGGGAAGGGTGGCTACACCTTC	CASTPSTGGKGGYTF
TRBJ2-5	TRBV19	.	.	TGTGCCAGTAGTACGACCCGCCGGGGGCCGAAAGAGACCCAGTACTTC	CASSTTRRGPKETQYF
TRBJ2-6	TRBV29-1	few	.	TGCAGCGTTGTCTCTGGGGGGTCTGGGGCCAACGTCCTGACTTTC	CSVVSGGSGANVLTF
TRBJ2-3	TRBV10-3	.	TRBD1	TGTGCCATCAGTGCTAGACAGGGTGGGGTGGCAGATACGCAGTATTTT	CAISARQGGVADTQYF
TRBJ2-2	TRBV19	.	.	TGTGCCAGTAGTATCGGGGGAATCGCCGGGGAGCTGTTTTTT	CASSIGGIAGELFF
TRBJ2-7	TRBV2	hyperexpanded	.	TGTGCCAGCACATCCGGGACGGTCTCCTACGAGCAGTACTTC	CASTSGTVSYEQYF
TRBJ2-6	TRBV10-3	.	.	TGTGCCATCAGTGAGTGGGCCAGGGAGGACAGCTCTGGGGCCAACGTCCTGACTTTC	CAISEWAREDSSGANVLTF
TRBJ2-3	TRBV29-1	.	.	TGCAGCGTAGACACAGATACGCAGTATTTT	CSVDTDTQYF
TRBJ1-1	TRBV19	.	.	TGTGCCAGTAGTATAGGTAGTACGGCGAACACTGAAGCTTTCTTT	CASSIGSTANTEAFF
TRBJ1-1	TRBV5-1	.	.	TGCGCCAGCAGCTTGGAGGGCAGGGTCGAAGCTTTCTTT	CASSLEGRVEAFF
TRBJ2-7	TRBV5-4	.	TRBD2	TGTGCCAGCAGCCCGGGGACTAGCGGGGGGTACGAGCAGTACTTC	CASSPGTSGGYEQYF
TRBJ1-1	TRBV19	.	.	TGTGCCAGTAGTATAGGGGGTGTGGTGAACACTGAAGCTTTCTTT	CASSIGGVVNTEAFF
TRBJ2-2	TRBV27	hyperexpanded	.	TGTGCCAGCAGTTTTGGGAACACCGGGGAGCTGTTTTTT	CASSFGNTGELFF
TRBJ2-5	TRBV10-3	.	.	TGTGCCATCAGGGTCCAAGAGACCCAGTACTTC	CAIRVQETQYF
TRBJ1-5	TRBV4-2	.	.	TGTGCCAGCAGCCAAGATCCTATTGGTAATCAGCCCCAGCATTTT	CASSQDPIGNQPQHF
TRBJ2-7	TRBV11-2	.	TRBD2	TGTGCCAGCAGCCCTTCCGGGACTAGCGGTACCTACGAGCAGTACTTC	CASSPSGTSGTYEQYF
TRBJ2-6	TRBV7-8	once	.	TGTGCCAGCAGCTTAACCAGGACCGGGGGTGGGGCCAACGTCCTGACTTTC	CASSLTRTGGGANVLTF
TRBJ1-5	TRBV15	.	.	TGTGCCACCAGCAGGGCTGCGGGGGAATATGGCAATCAGCCCCAGCATTTT	CATSRAAGEYGNQPQHF
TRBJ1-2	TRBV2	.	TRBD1	TGTGCCAGGTCTACTTCGTCAGGGGGCAATGGCTACACCTTC	CARSTSSGGNGYTF
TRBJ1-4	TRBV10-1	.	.	TGCGCCAGCCCTCTGGATGGGGTCCCTAATGAAAAACTGTTTTTT	CASPLDGVPNEKLFF
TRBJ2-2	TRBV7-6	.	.	TGTGCCAGCAGCCGCACGCAGGGCCCCGGGGAGCTGTTTTTT	CASSRTQGPGELFF
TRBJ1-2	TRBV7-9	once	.	TGTGCCAGCAGCTTAGCGCGTGGAGGAGGGGTCGGCTACACCTTC	CASSLARGGGVGYTF
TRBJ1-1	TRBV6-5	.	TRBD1	TGTGCCAGCAGTTACTCTCCAGGGGGTGATACTGAAGCTTTCTTT	CASSYSPGGDTEAFF
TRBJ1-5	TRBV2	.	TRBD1	TGTGCCAGCCAGGGGGGAAATAGCAATCAGCCCCAGCATTTT	CASQGGNSNQPQHF
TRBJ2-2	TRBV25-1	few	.	TGTGCCAGCAGTGGGGGCCCGGGGAATGCCCCCGGGGAGCTGTTTTTT	CASSGGPGNAPGELFF
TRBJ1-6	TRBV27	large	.	TGTGCCAGCAGCCCCGGGGGGGGCATTGCACCCCTCCACTTT	CASSPGGGIAPLHF
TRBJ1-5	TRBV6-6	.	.	TGTGCCAGCAGTCGGGGCGGGGGGGGCAATCAGCCCCAGCATTTT	CASSRGGGGNQPQHF